This TCR beta chain was profiled in a study of blood T cells in healthy people across ages. Study-wide points: Relative to aged donors, long-lived donors carried more naive CD4+ cells and displayed higher diversity.

Of note for this clonotype: Its matching antigen is unknown.

Together with a sample-barcoded 5' primer, a J-beta primer mix was included in a second PCR lasting about 7 to 12 cycles. TCRdb reanalysed the 5' RACE reads using MiXCR and keeps one entry per CDR3 protein. The data show about 640,000 distinct CDR3 sequences, with less than 45% seen just once and about 32% held by the top ten. This CDR3 is 15 amino acids long. V was cut by 0 bases and J by 5 bases, with 11 bases left in between. Germline-derived CDR1 and CDR2 are MNHNY and SVGAGI (reference sequence). Sequencing input: blood. The sequence derives from an elderly man in good health. This sequence joins TRBV6-6 and TRBJ1-5; perhaps TRBD1 as D (5 bases). CDR3 residues: CASSYSKGQYQPQHF. CDR3 nucleotide sequence: TGTGCCAGCAGTTACTCGAAGGGGCAGTATCAGCCCCAGCATTTT.